The clone carrying this TCR beta chain has just a few counts. The sample carries other DNA sequences with the same CDR3. Original methodology: Amplified reference gene primers provided the basis for estimating nucleated cell counts. The assay was immunoSEQ multiplex PCR, and TCRdb's table has in-frame clones only and misses some. V, J and clone size were drawn from that table, and D and trimming were deduced from the DNA. The sample has approximately 92,000 clones, about 86% seen once. Germline V gives CDR1 LGHDT, CDR2 YNNKEL (reference sequence). With 0 bases clipped from V and 4 bases from J, the junction kept 1 base outside the gene matches. This CDR3 comprises 15 residues. The data derive from a study of blood T cell repertoires in COVID-19. Study at large: Specimens from acute and convalescent COVID-19 originated in the United States, Italy and Spain.

This sequence originates from a woman aged 55-70 years in a cohort sampled during active or convalescent COVID-19. Sequenced sample: peripheral blood. V usage is TRBV3-1 (or the pseudogene TRBV3-2) and J usage is TRBJ2-1, with 9 bases fitting TRBD2. CDR3 coding DNA: TGTGCCAGCAGCCAAGAGGCGGGGGGGTACAATGAGCAGTTCTTC. Its protein product is CASSQEAGGYNEQFF.